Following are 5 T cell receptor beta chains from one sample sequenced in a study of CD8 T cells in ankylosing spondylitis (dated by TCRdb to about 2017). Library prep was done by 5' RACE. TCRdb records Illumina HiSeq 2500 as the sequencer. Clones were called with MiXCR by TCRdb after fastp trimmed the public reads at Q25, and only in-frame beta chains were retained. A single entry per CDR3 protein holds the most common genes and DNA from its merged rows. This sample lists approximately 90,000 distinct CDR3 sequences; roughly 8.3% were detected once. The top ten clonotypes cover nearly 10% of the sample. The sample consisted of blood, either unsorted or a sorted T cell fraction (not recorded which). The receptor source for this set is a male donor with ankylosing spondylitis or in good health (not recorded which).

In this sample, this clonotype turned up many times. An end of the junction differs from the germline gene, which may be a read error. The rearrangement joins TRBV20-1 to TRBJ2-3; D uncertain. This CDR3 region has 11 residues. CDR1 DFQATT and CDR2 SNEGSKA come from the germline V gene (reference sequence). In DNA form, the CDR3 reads TGCAGAGCTACTAGCACAGATACGCAGTATTTT. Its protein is CRATSTDTQYF.

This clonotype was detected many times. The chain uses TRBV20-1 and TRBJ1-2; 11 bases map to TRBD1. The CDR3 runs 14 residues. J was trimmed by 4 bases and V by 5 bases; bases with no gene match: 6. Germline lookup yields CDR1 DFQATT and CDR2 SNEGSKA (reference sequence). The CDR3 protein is CSARRDRGIYGYTF. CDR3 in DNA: TGCAGTGCTCGCCGGGACAGGGGGATCTATGGCTACACCTTC.

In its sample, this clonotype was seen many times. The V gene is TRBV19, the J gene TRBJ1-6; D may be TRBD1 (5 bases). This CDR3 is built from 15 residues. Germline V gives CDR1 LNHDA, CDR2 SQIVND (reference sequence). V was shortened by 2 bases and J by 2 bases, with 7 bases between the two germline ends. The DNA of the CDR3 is TGTGCCAGTAGTATACAGGGAGCCTATAATTCACCCCTCCACTTT. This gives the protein CASSIQGAYNSPLHF.

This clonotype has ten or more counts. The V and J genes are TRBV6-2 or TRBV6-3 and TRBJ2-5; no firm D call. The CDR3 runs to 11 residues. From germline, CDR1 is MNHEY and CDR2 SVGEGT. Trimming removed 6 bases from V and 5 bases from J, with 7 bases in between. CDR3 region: CASSSLETQYF. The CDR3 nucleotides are TGTGCCAGCAGCTCCCTTGAGACCCAGTACTTC.

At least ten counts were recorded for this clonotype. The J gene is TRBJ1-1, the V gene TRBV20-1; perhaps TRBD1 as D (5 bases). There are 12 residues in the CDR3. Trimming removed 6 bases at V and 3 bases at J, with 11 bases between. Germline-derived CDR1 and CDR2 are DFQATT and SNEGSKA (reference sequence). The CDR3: CSAQGRYTEAFF. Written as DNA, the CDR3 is TGCAGTGCCCAGGGACGGTACACTGAAGCTTTCTTT.